The 2 T cell receptor beta chains below all came from one sample that was sequenced in a study of T cells in Graves' hyperthyroidism and ophthalmopathy. From RNA transcripts, TCR beta CDR3 regions were amplified. HTBI primers were the set used in a first-round RT-PCR of the TCR CDR3. TCRdb analysed the multiplex PCR reads with MiXCR anew, one entry per CDR3 protein. The sample records roughly 500,000 distinct CDR3 sequences, 15% to 20% being singletons. The sample consisted of blood. These receptors all stem from a woman aged 30 to 39 with Graves' ophthalmopathy.

V and J are TRBV14 and TRBJ1-4; 8 nucleotides line up with TRBD1. The germline gives CDR1 SGHDN, CDR2 FVKESK. This CDR3 spans 16 amino acids. The J segment lost 7 bases and the V segment lost 2 bases, leaving 9 bases of the junction unmatched. The CDR3 nucleotides read TGTGCCAGCAGCCAATGGGACAGGCCGGATGCTGAAAAACTGTTTTTT. This encodes CASSQWDRPDAEKLFF.

This clonotype was counted at least ten times. The chain employs TRBV6-2 or TRBV6-3 and TRBJ2-1; 8 nucleotides match TRBD1. The CDR3 extends over 14 amino acids. V shed 5 bases, J shed 4 bases, and the junction held 4 bases outside the gene matches. CDR1 is MNHEY and CDR2 is SVGEGT in the germline V gene. CDR3 protein: CASSGGQGYNEQFF. The CDR3 nucleotides read TGTGCCAGCAGTGGCGGACAGGGATACAATGAGCAGTTCTTC.